The present entry profiles one T cell receptor (beta chain) with its context. The sample is drawn from a study of blood T cell repertoires in COVID-19. Study details: The origin of the acute and convalescent COVID-19 samples was the United States, Italy and Spain. T cells, B-cell-depleted T cells, or PBMCs supplied cDNA or gDNA.

Original data processing: Reference gene primers were amplified, and this amplification served to estimate nucleated cell counts. Repertoires were generated with immunoSEQ multiplex PCR, while TCRdb's copy carries only in-frame clones and drops some. V, J and clone size were drawn from that table, and D and trimming were deduced from the DNA. The sample holds a few hundred thousand clones, 82% seen once. This clonotype was obtained from a woman under 30 with acute or convalescent COVID-19. The sequencing input was peripheral blood.

The CDR3 DNA is TGTGCCAGCTCTCGGACAGGTAATGAGCAGTTCTTC. Translation: CASSRTGNEQFF. The V call is TRBV18, the J call TRBJ2-1; 7 nucleotides match TRBD1. The germline V gene has CDR1 KGHSH and CDR2 LQKENI. V gave up 6 bases and J gave up 7 bases; unmatched junction bases: 3. This CDR3 contains 12 residues.